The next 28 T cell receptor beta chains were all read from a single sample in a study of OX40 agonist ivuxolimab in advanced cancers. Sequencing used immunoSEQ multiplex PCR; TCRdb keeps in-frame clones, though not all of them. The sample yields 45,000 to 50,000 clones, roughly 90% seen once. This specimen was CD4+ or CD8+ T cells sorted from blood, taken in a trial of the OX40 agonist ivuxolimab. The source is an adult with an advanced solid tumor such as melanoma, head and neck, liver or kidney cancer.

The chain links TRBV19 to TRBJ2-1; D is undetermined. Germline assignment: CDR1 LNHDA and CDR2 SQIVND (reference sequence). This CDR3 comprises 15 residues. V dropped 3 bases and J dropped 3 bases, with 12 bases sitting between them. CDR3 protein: CASSIVPIIYNEQFF. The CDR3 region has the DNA TGTGCCAGTAGTATTGTACCCATAATCTACAATGAGCAGTTCTTC.

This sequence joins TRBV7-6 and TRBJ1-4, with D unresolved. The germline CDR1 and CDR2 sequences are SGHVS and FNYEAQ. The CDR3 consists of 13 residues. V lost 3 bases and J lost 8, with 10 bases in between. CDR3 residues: CASSLETTEKLFF. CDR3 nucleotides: TGTGCCAGCAGCTTGGAGACGACGGAAAAACTGTTTTTT.

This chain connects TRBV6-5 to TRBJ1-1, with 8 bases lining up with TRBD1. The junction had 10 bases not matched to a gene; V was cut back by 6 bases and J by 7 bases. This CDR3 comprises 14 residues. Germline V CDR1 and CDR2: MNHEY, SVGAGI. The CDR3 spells CASSPTGGQNEAFF. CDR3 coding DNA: TGTGCCAGCAGCCCTACAGGGGGTCAAAATGAAGCTTTCTTT.

The CDR3 DNA sequence: TGTGCCACCTACTACGTGGAGCAGTACTTC. It yields the protein CATYYVEQYF. V and J are TRBV6-5 and TRBJ2-7; unclear D gene. V was cut by 10 bases and J by 7 bases, with 11 bases left in between. In germline, CDR1 is MNHEY, CDR2 SVGAGI. This CDR3 contains 10 residues.

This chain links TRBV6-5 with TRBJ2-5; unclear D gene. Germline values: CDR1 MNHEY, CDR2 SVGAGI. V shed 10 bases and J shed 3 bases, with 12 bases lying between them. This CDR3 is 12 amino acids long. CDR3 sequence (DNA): TGTGCCACCTCGGTTGATAAAGAGACCCAGTACTTC. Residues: CATSVDKETQYF.

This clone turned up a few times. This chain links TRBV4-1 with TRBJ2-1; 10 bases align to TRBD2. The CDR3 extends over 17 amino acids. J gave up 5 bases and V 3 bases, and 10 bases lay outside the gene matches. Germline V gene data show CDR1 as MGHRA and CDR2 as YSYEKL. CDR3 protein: CASSQSGGAVLDNEQFF. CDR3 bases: TGCGCCAGCAGCCAGAGCGGGGGGGCGGTTCTGGACAATGAGCAGTTCTTC.

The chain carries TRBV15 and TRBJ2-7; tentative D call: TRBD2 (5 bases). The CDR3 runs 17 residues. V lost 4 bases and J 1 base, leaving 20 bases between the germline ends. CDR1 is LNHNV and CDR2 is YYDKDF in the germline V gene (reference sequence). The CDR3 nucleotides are TGTGCCACCAGCACGGGGTTCACCTTTTCTAGTTCCTACGAGCAGTACTTC. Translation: CATSTGFTFSSSYEQYF.

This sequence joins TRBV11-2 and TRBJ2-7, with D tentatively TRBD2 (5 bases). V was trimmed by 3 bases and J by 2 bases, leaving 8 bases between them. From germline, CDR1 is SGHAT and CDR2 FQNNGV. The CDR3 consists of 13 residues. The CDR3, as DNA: TGTGCCAGCAGCTTGCGGGTTCCCTACGAGCAGTACTTC. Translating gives CASSLRVPYEQYF.

CDR3 in DNA: TGTGCCAGCAGCCATAAACAGGGATTCTATGGCTACACCTTC. Amino acids: CASSHKQGFYGYTF. V and J are TRBV14 and TRBJ1-2, with D tentatively TRBD1 (6 bases). V lost 3 bases and J 4 bases, leaving 12 bases between the germline ends. The germline gives CDR1 SGHDN, CDR2 FVKESK. CDR3 length: 14 residues. Supplemented by reference TRBV14 and TRBJ1-2, the full variable domain reads EAGVTQFPSHSVIEKGQTVTLRCDPISGHDNLYWYRRVMGKEIKFLLHFVKESKQDESGMPNNRFLAERTGGTYSTLKVQPAELEDSGVYFCASSHKQGFYGYTFGSGTRLTVV.

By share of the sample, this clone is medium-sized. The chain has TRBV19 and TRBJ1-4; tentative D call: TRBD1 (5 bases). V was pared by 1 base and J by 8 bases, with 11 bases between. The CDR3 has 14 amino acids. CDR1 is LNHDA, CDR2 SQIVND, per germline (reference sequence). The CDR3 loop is CASSIGGASEKLFF. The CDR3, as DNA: TGTGCCAGTAGTATAGGGGGCGCCAGCGAAAAACTGTTTTTT.

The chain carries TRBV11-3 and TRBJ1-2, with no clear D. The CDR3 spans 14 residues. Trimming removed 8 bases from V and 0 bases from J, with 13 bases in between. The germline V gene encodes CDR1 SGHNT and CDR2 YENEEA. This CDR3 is CASPFWGTNYGYTF. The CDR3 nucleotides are TGTGCCAGCCCCTTCTGGGGTACTAACTATGGCTACACCTTC. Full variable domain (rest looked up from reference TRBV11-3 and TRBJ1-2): EAGVVQSPRYKIIEKKQPVAFWCNPISGHNTLYWYLQNLGQGPELLIRYENEEAVDDSQLPKDRFSAERLKGVDSTLKIQPAELGDSAVYLCASPFWGTNYGYTFGSGTRLTVV.

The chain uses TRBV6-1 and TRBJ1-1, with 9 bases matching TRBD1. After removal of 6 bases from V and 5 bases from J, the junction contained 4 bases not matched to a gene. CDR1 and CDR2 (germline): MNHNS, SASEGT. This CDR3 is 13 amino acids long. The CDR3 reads CASRADRGTEAFF. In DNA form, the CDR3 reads TGTGCCAGCAGAGCGGACAGGGGAACTGAAGCTTTCTTT.

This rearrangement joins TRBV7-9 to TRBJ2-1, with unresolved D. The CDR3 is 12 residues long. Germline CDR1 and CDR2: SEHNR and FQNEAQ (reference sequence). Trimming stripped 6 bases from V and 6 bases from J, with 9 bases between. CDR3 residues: CASSSGFNEQFF. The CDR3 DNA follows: TGTGCCAGCAGTTCCGGATTCAATGAGCAGTTCTTC.

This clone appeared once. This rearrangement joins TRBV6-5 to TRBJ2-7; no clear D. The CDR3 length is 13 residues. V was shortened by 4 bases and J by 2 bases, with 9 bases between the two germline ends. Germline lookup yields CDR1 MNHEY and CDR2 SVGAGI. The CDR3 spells CASSLTGTYEQYF. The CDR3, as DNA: TGTGCCAGCAGTTTGACTGGAACCTACGAGCAGTACTTC.

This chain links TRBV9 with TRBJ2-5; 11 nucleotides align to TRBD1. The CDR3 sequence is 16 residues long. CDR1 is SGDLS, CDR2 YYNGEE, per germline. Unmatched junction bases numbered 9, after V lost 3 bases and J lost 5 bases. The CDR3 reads CASSAGGQGALETQYF. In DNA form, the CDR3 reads TGTGCCAGCAGCGCAGGAGGACAGGGGGCTTTGGAGACCCAGTACTTC.

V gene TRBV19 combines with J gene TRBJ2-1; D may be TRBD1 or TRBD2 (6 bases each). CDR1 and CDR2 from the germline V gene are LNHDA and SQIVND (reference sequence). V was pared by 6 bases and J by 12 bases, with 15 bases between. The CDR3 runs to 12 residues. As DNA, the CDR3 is TGTGCCAGTAGCCTAAGGGGGGCTGGGCAGTTCTTC. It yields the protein CASSLRGAGQFF.

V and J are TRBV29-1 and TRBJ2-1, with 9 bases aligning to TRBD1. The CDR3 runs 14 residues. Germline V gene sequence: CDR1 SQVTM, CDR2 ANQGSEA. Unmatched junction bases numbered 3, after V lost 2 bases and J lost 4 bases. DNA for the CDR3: TGCAGCGTTGAAAGACAGGGGGAGTACAATGAGCAGTTCTTC. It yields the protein CSVERQGEYNEQFF.

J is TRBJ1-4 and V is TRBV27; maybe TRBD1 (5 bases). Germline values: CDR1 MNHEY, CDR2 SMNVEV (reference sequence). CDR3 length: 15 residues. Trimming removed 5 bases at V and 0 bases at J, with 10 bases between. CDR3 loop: CASSSRVATNEKLFF. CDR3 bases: TGTGCCAGCAGTAGCAGGGTTGCAACTAATGAAAAACTGTTTTTT.

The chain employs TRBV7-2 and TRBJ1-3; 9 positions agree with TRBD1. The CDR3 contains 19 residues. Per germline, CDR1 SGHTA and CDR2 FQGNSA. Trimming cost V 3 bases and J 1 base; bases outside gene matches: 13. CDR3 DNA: TGTGCCAGCAGCTTTCATCGTGTCCCGACAGGGGGGTCTGGAAACACCATATATTTT. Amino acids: CASSFHRVPTGGSGNTIYF.

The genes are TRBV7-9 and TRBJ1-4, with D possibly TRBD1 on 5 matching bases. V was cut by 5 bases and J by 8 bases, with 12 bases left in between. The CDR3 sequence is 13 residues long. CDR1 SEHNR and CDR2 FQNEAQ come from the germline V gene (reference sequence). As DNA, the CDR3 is TGTGCCAGCAGCCCAACTACAGGAGAAAAACTGTTTTTT. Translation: CASSPTTGEKLFF.

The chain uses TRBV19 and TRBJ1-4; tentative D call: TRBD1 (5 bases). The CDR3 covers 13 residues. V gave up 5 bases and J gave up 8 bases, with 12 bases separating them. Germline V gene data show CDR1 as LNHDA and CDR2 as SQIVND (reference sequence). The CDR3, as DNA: TGTGCCAGTAGTGGTCAGGGAAACGAAAAACTGTTTTTT. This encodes CASSGQGNEKLFF.

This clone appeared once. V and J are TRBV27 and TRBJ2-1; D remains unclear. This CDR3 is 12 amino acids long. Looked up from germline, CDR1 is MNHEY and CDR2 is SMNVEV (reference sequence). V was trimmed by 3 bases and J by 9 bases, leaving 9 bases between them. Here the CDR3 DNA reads TGTGCCAGCAGTTTCGGACCAGGTGAGCAGTTCTTC. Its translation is CASSFGPGEQFF.

DNA of the CDR3: TGTGCCAGCAGTTTATCAGGGAACAATGAGCAGTTCTTC. Protein product: CASSLSGNNEQFF. This chain uses TRBV27 with TRBJ2-1; D is uncertain. The CDR3 sequence is 13 residues long. Germline V gene data show CDR1 as MNHEY and CDR2 as SMNVEV (reference sequence). The V and J ends lost 0 bases and 5 bases respectively, with 5 bases between them.

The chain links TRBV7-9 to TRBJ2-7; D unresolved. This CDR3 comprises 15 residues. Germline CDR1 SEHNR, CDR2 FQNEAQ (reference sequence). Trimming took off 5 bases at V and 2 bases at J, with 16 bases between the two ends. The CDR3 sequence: CASSPEASATYEQYF. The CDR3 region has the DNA TGTGCCAGCAGCCCTGAGGCCAGTGCCACCTACGAGCAGTACTTC.

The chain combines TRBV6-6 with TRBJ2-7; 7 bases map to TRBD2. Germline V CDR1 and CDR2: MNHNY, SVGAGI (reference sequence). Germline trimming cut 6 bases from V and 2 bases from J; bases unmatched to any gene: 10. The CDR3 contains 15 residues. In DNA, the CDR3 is TGTGCCAGCAGCCCCTCTAGCGGCCCCGCCTACGAGCAGTACTTC. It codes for CASSPSSGPAYEQYF.

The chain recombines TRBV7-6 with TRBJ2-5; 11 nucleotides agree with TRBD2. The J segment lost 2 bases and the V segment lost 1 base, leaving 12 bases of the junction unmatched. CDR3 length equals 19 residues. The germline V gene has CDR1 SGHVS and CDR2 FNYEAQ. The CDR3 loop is CASSLDRLAGGRGQETQYF. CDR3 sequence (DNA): TGTGCCAGCAGCTTAGATCGGCTAGCGGGGGGCCGAGGACAAGAGACCCAGTACTTC.

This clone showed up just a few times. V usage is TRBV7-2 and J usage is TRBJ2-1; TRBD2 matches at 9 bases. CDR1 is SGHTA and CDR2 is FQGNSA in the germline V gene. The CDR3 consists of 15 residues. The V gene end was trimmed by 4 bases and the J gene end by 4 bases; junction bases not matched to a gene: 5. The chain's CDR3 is CASSSTSGPYNEQFF. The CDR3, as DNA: TGTGCCAGCAGCTCCACTAGCGGGCCATACAATGAGCAGTTCTTC.

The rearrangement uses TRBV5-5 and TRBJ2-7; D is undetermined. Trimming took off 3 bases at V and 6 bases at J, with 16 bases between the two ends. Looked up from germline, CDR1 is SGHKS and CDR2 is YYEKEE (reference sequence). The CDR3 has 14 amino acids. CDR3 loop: CASSSLLGSLEQYF. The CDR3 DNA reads TGTGCCAGCAGCTCCCTTCTTGGTAGCCTCGAGCAGTACTTC.